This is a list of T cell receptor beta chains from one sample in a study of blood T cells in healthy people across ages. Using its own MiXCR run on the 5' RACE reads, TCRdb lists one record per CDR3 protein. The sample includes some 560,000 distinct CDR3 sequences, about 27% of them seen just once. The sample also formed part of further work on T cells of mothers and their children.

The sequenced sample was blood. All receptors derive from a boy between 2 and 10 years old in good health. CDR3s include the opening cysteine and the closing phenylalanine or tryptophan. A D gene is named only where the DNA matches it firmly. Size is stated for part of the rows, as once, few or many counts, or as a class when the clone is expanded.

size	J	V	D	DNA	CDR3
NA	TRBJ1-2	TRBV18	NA	TGTGCCAGCTCACCATCTAGACAGGACTATGGCTACACCTTC	CASSPSRQDYGYTF
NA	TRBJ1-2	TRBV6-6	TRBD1	TGTGCCAGCAGTTACTCTACAGGGGCCCGAAGGAACTATGGCTACACCTTC	CASSYSTGARRNYGYTF
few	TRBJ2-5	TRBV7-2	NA	TGTGCCAGCAGCTTAGTTATCGGGGCTTCAGAGACCCAGTACTTC	CASSLVIGASETQYF
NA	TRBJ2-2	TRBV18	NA	TGTGCCAGCTCACCCACCCAGCAAGGGGGAGTCACCGGGGAGCTGTTTTTT	CASSPTQQGGVTGELFF
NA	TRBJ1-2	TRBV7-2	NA	TGTGCCAGCACGAAGAATACGGGCGGGAGAGCTAACTATGGCTACACCTTC	CASTKNTGGRANYGYTF
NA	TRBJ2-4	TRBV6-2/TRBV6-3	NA	TGTGCCAGCAGCCCCCTCGGGCCCAATTTAAACATTCAGTACTTC	CASSPLGPNLNIQYF
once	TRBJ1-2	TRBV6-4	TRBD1	TGTGCCAGCAGTAGAAGTCCGGGACAGCCGGACTATGGCTACACCTTC	CASSRSPGQPDYGYTF
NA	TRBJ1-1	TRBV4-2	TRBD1	TGTGCCAGCAGCTCTACAGGGGTCGCGACTGAAGCTTTCTTT	CASSSTGVATEAFF
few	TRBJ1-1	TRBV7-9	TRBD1	TGTGCCAGCAGCCCCGGGCCAGTGACAGGGGATAAGGACACTGAAGCTTTCTTT	CASSPGPVTGDKDTEAFF
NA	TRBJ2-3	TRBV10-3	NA	TGTGCCATCAGTGAAGGGGGGGGCACAGATACGCAGTATTTT	CAISEGGGTDTQYF
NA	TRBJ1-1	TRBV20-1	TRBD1	TGCAGTGCTAGAGATCGGACAGGGTCAAGCACTGAGGCTTTCTTT	CSARDRTGSSTEAFF
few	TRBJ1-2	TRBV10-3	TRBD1	TGTGCCATCAGTGATACCCGGACAGGGAACTATGGCTACACCTTC	CAISDTRTGNYGYTF
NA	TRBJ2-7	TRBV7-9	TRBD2	TGTGCCAGCAGCGCATCTAGCGGGGCCCTTTACTACGAGCAGTACTTC	CASSASSGALYYEQYF
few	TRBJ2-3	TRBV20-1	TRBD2	TGCAGGGACGGGGGGGATACGCAGTATTTT	CRDGGDTQYF
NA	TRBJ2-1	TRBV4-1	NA	TGCGCCAGCAGACGGCAAGGGGGGAAAACCACCAATGAGCAGTTCTTC	CASRRQGGKTTNEQFF
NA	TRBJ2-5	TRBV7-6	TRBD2	TGTGCCAGCAGCGACCATGGACTAGCGGGAGGAGGGGAGACCCAGTACTTC	CASSDHGLAGGGETQYF
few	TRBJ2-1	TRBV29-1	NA	TGCAGCGTCTCGACGGGGAATTCCTACAATGAGCAGTTCTTC	CSVSTGNSYNEQFF
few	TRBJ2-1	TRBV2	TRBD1	TGTGCCAGCACGGACAGGGCAAACAATGAGCAGTTCTTC	CASTDRANNEQFF
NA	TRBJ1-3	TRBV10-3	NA	TGTGCCATCAGGGGCACGAACTCTGGAAACACCATATATTTT	CAIRGTNSGNTIYF
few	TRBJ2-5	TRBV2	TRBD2	TGTGCCAGCAGTGGGGTAGCGGGAGGCCAAGAGACCCAGTACTTC	CASSGVAGGQETQYF
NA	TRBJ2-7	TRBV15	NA	TGTGCCACCAGCAGAGAGCCGGGCGGCTCAACCTACGAGCAGTACTTC	CATSREPGGSTYEQYF
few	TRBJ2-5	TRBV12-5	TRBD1	TGTGCTAGTGAACGGGACAGCCAGACCCAGTACTTC	CASERDSQTQYF
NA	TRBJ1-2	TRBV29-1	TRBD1	TGCAGCGTTGATCACCTGACAGGGAATGGCTACACCTTC	CSVDHLTGNGYTF
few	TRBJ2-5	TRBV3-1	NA	TGTGCCAGCAGCCAAGATCCGCGGGGAAAAGAGACCCAGTACTTC	CASSQDPRGKETQYF